The sequence of this TCR beta chain was determined in a study of blood T cells in healthy people across ages. General observations from the study: Long-lived and aged donors differed, with more naive CD4+ cells and higher diversity in the long-lived.

Using a J-beta primer mix together with a sample-barcoded 5' primer, a second PCR was run for about 6 to 11 cycles. Each of the cDNA molecules was tagged by a template-switch adaptor with 12 random nucleotides. TCRdb re-called the 5' RACE reads through MiXCR, storing one row per CDR3 protein. The sample has over a million distinct CDR3 sequences, over 35% seen once. This clonotype was picked up a small number of times. Antigen unknown. CDR1 and CDR2 from the germline V gene are ENHRY and SYGVKD. CDR3 size: 15 residues. The V gene lost 8 bases and the J gene lost 2 bases, with 13 bases spanning the gap.

The V gene is TRBV10-3, the J gene TRBJ2-6; D not certain. The TCR was taken from an older woman in good health. The material sequenced was blood. DNA for the CDR3: TGTGCCATCGCTGGGTCATTGGCTGGGGCCAACGTCCTGACTTTC. Encoded protein: CAIAGSLAGANVLTF.